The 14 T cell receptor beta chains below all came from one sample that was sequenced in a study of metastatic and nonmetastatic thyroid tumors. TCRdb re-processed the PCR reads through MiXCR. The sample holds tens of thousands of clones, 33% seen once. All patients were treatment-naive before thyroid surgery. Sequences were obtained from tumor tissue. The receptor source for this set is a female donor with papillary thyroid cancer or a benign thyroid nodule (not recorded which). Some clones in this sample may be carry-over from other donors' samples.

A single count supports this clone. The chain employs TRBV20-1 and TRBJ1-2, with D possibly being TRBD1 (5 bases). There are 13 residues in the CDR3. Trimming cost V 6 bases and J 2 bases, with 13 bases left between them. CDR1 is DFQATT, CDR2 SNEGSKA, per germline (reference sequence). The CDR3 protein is CSARDPGNYGYTF. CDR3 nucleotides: TGCAGTGCGAGGGACCCAGGGAACTATGGCTACACCTTC.

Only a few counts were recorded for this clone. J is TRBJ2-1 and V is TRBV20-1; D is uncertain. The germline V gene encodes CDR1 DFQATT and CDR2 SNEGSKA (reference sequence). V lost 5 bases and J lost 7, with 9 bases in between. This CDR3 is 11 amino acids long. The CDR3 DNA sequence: TGCAGTGCTGCCCGTTCGAATGAGCAGTTCTTC. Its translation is CSAARSNEQFF.

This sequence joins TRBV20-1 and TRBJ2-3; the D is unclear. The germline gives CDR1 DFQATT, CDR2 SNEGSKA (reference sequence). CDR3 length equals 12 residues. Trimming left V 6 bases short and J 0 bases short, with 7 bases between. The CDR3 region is CSAADSTDTQYF. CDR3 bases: TGCAGTGCAGCCGACAGCACAGATACGCAGTATTTT.

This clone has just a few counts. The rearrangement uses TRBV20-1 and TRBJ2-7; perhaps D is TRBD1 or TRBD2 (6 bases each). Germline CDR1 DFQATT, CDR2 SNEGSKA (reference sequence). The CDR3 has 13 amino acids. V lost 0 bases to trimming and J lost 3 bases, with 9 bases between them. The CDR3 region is CSARDRGDYEQYF. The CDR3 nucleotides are TGCAGTGCTAGAGATAGGGGGGACTACGAGCAGTACTTC.

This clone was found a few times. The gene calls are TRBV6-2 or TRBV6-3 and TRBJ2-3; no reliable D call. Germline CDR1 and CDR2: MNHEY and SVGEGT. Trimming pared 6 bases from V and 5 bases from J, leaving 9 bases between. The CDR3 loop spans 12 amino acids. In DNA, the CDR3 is TGTGCCAGCAGCTGGGGTGTAGATACGCAGTATTTT. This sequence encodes CASSWGVDTQYF.

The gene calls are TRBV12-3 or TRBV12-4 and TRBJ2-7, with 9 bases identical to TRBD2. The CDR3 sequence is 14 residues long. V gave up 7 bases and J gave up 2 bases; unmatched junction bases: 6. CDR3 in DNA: TGTGCCAGCAAACCTAGCGGGAATGCCTACGAGCAGTACTTC. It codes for CASKPSGNAYEQYF.

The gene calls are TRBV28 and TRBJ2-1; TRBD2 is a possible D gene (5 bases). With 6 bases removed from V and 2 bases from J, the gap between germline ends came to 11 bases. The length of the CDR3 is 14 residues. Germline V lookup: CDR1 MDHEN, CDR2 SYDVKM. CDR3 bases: TGTGCCAGCAGACTAGGAGCGGCCTACAATGAGCAGTTCTTC. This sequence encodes CASRLGAAYNEQFF.

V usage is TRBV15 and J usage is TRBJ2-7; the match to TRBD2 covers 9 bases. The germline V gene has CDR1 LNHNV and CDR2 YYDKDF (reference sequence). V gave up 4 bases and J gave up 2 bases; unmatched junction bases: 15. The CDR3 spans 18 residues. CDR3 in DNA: TGTGCCACCAGCAACTACTCTTTGACTAGCGGCTATGCCTACGAGCAGTACTTC. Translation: CATSNYSLTSGYAYEQYF.

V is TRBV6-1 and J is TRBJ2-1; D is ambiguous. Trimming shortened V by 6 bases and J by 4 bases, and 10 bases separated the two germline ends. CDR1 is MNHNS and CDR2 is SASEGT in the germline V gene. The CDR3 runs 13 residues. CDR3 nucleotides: TGTGCCAGCAGGCCCGGTCTATACAATGAGCAGTTCTTC. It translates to CASRPGLYNEQFF.

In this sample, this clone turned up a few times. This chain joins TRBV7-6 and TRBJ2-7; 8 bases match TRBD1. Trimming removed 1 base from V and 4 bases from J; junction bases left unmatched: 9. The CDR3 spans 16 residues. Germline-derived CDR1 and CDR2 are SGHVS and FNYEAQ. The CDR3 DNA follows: TGTGCCAGCAGCTTAGAAGTCGGCAGGGGGCTGTACGAGCAGTACTTC. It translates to CASSLEVGRGLYEQYF.

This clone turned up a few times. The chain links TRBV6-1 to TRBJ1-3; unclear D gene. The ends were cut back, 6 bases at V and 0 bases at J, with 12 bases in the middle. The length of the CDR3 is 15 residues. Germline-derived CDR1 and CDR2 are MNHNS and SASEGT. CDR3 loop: CASRVGRDSGNTIYF. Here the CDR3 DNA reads TGTGCCAGCAGGGTTGGGAGAGACTCTGGAAACACCATATATTTT.

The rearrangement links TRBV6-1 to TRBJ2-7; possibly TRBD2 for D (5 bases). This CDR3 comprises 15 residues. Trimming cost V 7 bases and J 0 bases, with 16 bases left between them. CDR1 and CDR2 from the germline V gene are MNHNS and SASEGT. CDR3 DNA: TGTGCCAGCACCCCATCGGCGGGTTTCTCCTACGAGCAGTACTTC. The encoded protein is CASTPSAGFSYEQYF.

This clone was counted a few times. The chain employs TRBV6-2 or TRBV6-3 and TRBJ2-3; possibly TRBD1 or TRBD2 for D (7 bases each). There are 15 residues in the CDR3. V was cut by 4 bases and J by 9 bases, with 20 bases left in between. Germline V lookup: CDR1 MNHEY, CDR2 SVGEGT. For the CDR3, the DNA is TGTGCCAGCAGTTTCCCCAGGGGGGGGCGCGAGACGCAGTATTTT. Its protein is CASSFPRGGRETQYF.

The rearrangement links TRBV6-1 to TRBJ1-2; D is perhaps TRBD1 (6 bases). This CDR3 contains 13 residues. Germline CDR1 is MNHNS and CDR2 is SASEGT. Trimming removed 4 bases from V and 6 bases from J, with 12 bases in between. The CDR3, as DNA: TGTGCCAGCAGTGGGGGACCAGGGGATGGCTACACCTTC. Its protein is CASSGGPGDGYTF.